Presented here are 31 T cell receptor beta chains from one specimen sequenced in a study of cytomegalovirus exposure and HLA in healthy donors (dated by TCRdb to 2015 to 2018). Library preparation employed the immunoSEQ multiplex PCR assay. This is the immuneACCESS table as TCRdb keeps it, with only in-frame sequences that have V and J called. A part of the clones is gone; compared with another copy, unresolved V genes explain less than half, and the rest is unexplained. In all, the sample holds about 110,000 clones, and under 97% of those were seen once. The top ten hold about 0.7% of the sample. The source material was PBMCs. Every receptor here comes from a woman aged 18-29 years in good health and CMV-seronegative.

The chain links TRBV9 to TRBJ1-2; 8 bases align to TRBD1. The CDR3 consists of 15 residues. From germline, CDR1 is SGDLS and CDR2 YYNGEE. Trimming at V came to 4 bases and at J to 4 bases, leaving 9 bases not matched to a gene. The CDR3 here is CASSPYDRGFYGYTF. The CDR3 coding sequence is TGTGCCAGCAGCCCCTACGACAGGGGTTTCTATGGCTACACCTTC.

This clone was seen only once. The V and J genes are TRBV19 and TRBJ1-2; D unclear. Germline assignment: CDR1 LNHDA and CDR2 SQIVND (reference sequence). This CDR3 is built from 13 residues. Trimming cost V 6 bases and J 8 bases, with 16 bases left between them. Here the CDR3 reads CASSIWARNGYTF. CDR3 bases: TGTGCCAGTAGCATATGGGCGAGAAACGGCTACACCTTC.

The rearrangement links TRBV6-5 to TRBJ1-1; TRBD1 is a possible D gene (6 bases). There are 16 residues in the CDR3. CDR1 and CDR2 from the germline V gene are MNHEY and SVGAGI. V shed 4 bases and J shed 1 base, with 16 bases lying between them. The CDR3 sequence: CASSFTTGQPNTEAFF. The CDR3 nucleotides read TGTGCCAGCAGTTTCACGACAGGACAACCGAACACTGAAGCTTTCTTT.

This clone was counted once. The chain joins TRBV18 to TRBJ1-3, with 9 bases fitting TRBD1. Germline CDR1 is KGHSH and CDR2 is LQKENI. This CDR3 is 16 amino acids long. V shed 4 bases, J shed 1 base, and the junction held 5 bases outside the gene matches. CDR3 DNA sequence: TGTGCCAGCTCACTATACGGGACAGGGTCTGGAAACACCATATATTTT. Translation: CASSLYGTGSGNTIYF.

The rearrangement joins TRBV5-6 to TRBJ1-2, with TRBD1 matching 10 bases. CDR3 length: 17 amino acids. V was clipped by 0 bases and J by 5 bases; unmatched bases: 10. The V gene's germline CDR1 is SGHDT and CDR2 YYEEEE. The CDR3 is CASSLAGLGTGEYGYTF. CDR3 nucleotides: TGTGCCAGCAGCTTGGCCGGTTTAGGGACAGGGGAATATGGCTACACCTTC.

CDR3 residues: CASSWASGVFGELFF. CDR3 bases: TGTGCCAGCAGCTGGGCCAGCGGGGTCTTTGGGGAGCTGTTTTTT. The chain uses TRBV5-8 and TRBJ2-2; 7 bases map to TRBD2. The CDR3 is made up of 15 amino acids. J was trimmed by 8 bases and V by 3 bases; bases with no gene match: 10. The germline CDR1 and CDR2 sequences are SGHTS and YDEGEE.

The chain has TRBV7-6 and TRBJ1-5; D unresolved. Germline V CDR1 and CDR2: SGHVS, FNYEAQ. This CDR3 is 16 amino acids long. The V and J ends lost 1 base and 0 bases respectively, with 10 bases between them. For the CDR3, the DNA is TGTGCCAGCAGCTTAGATTCAGGTCCTAGCAATCAGCCCCAGCATTTT. Translated: CASSLDSGPSNQPQHF.

The rearrangement uses TRBV6-6 and TRBJ1-3; maybe TRBD1 (6 bases). Deletions cut 0 bases from V and 4 bases from J, with 13 bases between. This CDR3 comprises 16 residues. Germline V gives CDR1 MNHNY, CDR2 SVGAGI (reference sequence). CDR3 sequence: CASSYSTRGAGNTIYF. CDR3 in DNA: TGTGCCAGCAGTTACTCGACGCGGGGGGCAGGAAACACCATATATTTT.

This clone has only one observation. The chain employs TRBV29-1 and TRBJ2-1; D is perhaps TRBD2 (5 bases). The V gene lost 8 bases and the J gene lost 5 bases, with 13 bases spanning the gap. The CDR3 spans 12 residues. Germline-derived CDR1 and CDR2 are SQVTM and ANQGSEA. The CDR3 protein is CSSTRLNNEQFF. The CDR3 DNA reads TGCAGCTCAACAAGACTAAACAATGAGCAGTTCTTC.

The DNA for the CDR3 is TGTGCCAGCAGCCGGCTCGGGGACGAGCAGTACTTC. Translated, it gives CASSRLGDEQYF. This chain joins TRBV5-4 and TRBJ2-7; tentative D call: TRBD2 (5 bases). The CDR3 runs to 12 residues. The germline gives CDR1 SGHNT, CDR2 YYREEE (reference sequence). V lost 4 bases and J 5 bases, leaving 10 bases between the germline ends.

This chain joins TRBV7-2 and TRBJ2-3, with D perhaps TRBD2 (6 bases). The CDR3 covers 14 residues. Germline loops: CDR1 SGHTA, CDR2 FQGNSA. Trimming pared 0 bases from V and 7 bases from J, leaving 11 bases between. CDR3 in amino acids: CASSLALSGYTQYF. The CDR3 DNA sequence: TGTGCCAGCAGCTTAGCCCTTAGCGGATATACGCAGTATTTT. Full variable domain (outside the CDR3, taken from reference TRBV7-2 and TRBJ2-3): GAGVSQSPSNKVTEKGKDVELRCDPISGHTALYWYRQSLGQGLEFLIYFQGNSAPDKSGLPSDRFSAERTGGSVSTLTIQRTQQEDSAVYLCASSLALSGYTQYFGPGTRLTVL.

The CDR3 nucleotides read TGTGCCTGGAGTACCAGGGGGGCCCAGCCCCAGCATTTT. Amino acid sequence: CAWSTRGAQPQHF. This rearrangement joins TRBV30 to TRBJ1-5; 7 bases are a match to TRBD1. The CDR3 runs to 13 residues. The germline CDR1 and CDR2 sequences are GTSNPN and SVGIG (reference sequence). The junction had 5 bases not matched to a gene; V was cut back by 2 bases and J by 7 bases.

The V call is TRBV5-5, the J call TRBJ2-7; a weak D match, TRBD1 (6 bases). Trimming removed 0 bases at V and 2 bases at J, with 12 bases between. CDR3 length: 15 amino acids. Germline CDR1 SGHKS, CDR2 YYEKEE (reference sequence). CDR3 in DNA: TGTGCCAGCAGCTTGGCAGGACAGACGCCCTACGAGCAGTACTTC. As protein: CASSLAGQTPYEQYF. Based on the CDR3 plus reference TRBV5-5 and TRBJ2-7, the full variable domain is DAGVTQSPTHLIKTRGQQVTLRCSPISGHKSVSWYQQVLGQGPQFIFQYYEKEERGRGNFPDRFSARQFPNYSSELNVNALLLGDSALYLCASSLAGQTPYEQYFGPGTRLTVT.

The chain is built from TRBV29-1 and TRBJ2-5; the D gene is possibly TRBD1 (6 bases). The CDR3 contains 15 residues. V lost 7 bases and J 3 bases, leaving 21 bases between the germline ends. In germline, CDR1 is SQVTM, CDR2 ANQGSEA. The CDR3 loop reads CSAITALDSKETQYF. CDR3 in DNA: TGCAGCGCTATAACTGCTTTGGACAGCAAAGAGACCCAGTACTTC.

V and J are TRBV5-4 and TRBJ1-2, with 8 bases lining up with TRBD1. CDR3 length equals 16 residues. Germline values: CDR1 SGHNT, CDR2 YYREEE (reference sequence). Trimming at V came to 5 bases and at J to 8 bases, leaving 17 bases not matched to a gene. The DNA for the CDR3 is TGTGCCAGCAGGGGGGGGGCCGGACAGGGTCTAGGAGGCTACACCTTC. The encoded protein is CASRGGAGQGLGGYTF.

The CDR3 sequence is CAWTPGLAGMQYF. The CDR3, as DNA: TGTGCCTGGACCCCGGGACTAGCGGGGATGCAGTATTTT. The chain carries TRBV30 and TRBJ2-3, with TRBD2 matching 13 bases. With V trimmed by 4 bases and J by 11 bases, 6 bases remained unmatched. The CDR3 runs to 13 residues. Germline CDR1 reads GTSNPN; CDR2 reads SVGIG (reference sequence).

The J gene is TRBJ2-2, the V gene TRBV6-5; D is unresolved. Germline CDR1 reads MNHEY; CDR2 reads SVGAGI. The V and J ends lost 6 bases and 2 bases respectively, with 7 bases between them. The CDR3 consists of 13 residues. In DNA form, the CDR3 reads TGTGCCAGCAGAGAGGCCAACACCGGGGAGCTGTTTTTT. The encoded protein is CASREANTGELFF.

This chain joins TRBV28 and TRBJ1-1; D is possibly TRBD1 (6 bases). Germline V CDR1 and CDR2: MDHEN, SYDVKM. The CDR3 has 13 amino acids. The V end was cut by 5 bases, the J end by 8 bases, with 15 bases between. This chain's CDR3 is CASSPGRGREAFF. CDR3 nucleotides: TGTGCCAGCAGTCCTGGCAGGGGCCGGGAAGCTTTCTTT.

The chain joins TRBV11-3 to TRBJ1-2; D remains unclear. Looked up from germline, CDR1 is SGHNT and CDR2 is YENEEA. Trimming removed 5 bases at V and 8 bases at J, with 24 bases between. This CDR3 comprises 16 residues. The CDR3 sequence: CASSKRGSRLPVGYTF. The DNA of the CDR3 is TGTGCCAGCAGCAAAAGAGGTAGCAGACTCCCAGTAGGCTACACCTTC. The full variable domain, its missing parts supplied by reference TRBV11-3 and TRBJ1-2, is EAGVVQSPRYKIIEKKQPVAFWCNPISGHNTLYWYLQNLGQGPELLIRYENEEAVDDSQLPKDRFSAERLKGVDSTLKIQPAELGDSAVYLCASSKRGSRLPVGYTFGSGTRLTVV.

The V call is TRBV6-1, the J call TRBJ2-1, with 10 bases matching TRBD2. Germline V CDR1 and CDR2: MNHNS, SASEGT. V dropped 2 bases and J dropped 4; count of bases not matched to a gene: 11. The CDR3 has 18 amino acids. CDR3 loop: CASSELSGGGGLYNEQFF. The CDR3 DNA follows: TGTGCCAGCAGTGAATTAAGCGGGGGGGGAGGGTTATACAATGAGCAGTTCTTC.

This clone showed up just once. This chain links TRBV15 with TRBJ1-1; D is unresolved. The germline V and J ends were trimmed by 2 bases and 4 bases, with 11 bases remaining between them. This CDR3 is 14 amino acids long. Germline loops: CDR1 LNHNV, CDR2 YYDKDF (reference sequence). The CDR3 loop reads CATSRKTAGTEAFF. CDR3 coding DNA: TGTGCCACCAGCAGAAAGACTGCGGGCACTGAAGCTTTCTTT.

V is TRBV9 and J is TRBJ2-5; possible D gene TRBD2, 6 bases. Germline assignment: CDR1 SGDLS and CDR2 YYNGEE. The ends were cut back, 0 bases at V and 7 bases at J, with 10 bases in the middle. This CDR3 has 13 amino acids. The CDR3 loop reads CASSVDIGGTQYF. The CDR3 nucleotides read TGTGCCAGCAGCGTAGACATCGGGGGGACCCAGTACTTC.

The chain carries TRBV28 and TRBJ2-7; tentatively, D is TRBD1 (6 bases). The V and J ends lost 2 bases and 3 bases respectively, with 17 bases between them. Germline lookup yields CDR1 MDHEN and CDR2 SYDVKM. The CDR3 length is 16 residues. CDR3 sequence (DNA): TGTGCCAGCAGTTTAATCCTGGGGGCTAACGACTACGAGCAGTACTTC. This translates into CASSLILGANDYEQYF. Based on the CDR3 plus reference TRBV28 and TRBJ2-7, the full variable domain is DVKVTQSSRYLVKRTGEKVFLECVQDMDHENMFWYRQDPGLGLRLIYFSYDVKMKEKGDIPEGYSVSREKKERFSLILESASTNQTSMYLCASSLILGANDYEQYFGPGTRLTVT.

This chain links TRBV18 with TRBJ2-7; 9 bases are a match to TRBD2. This CDR3 is built from 13 residues. J was trimmed by 7 bases and V by 5 bases; bases with no gene match: 6. CDR1 and CDR2 from the germline V gene are KGHSH and LQKENI. The CDR3 sequence: CASSSNLAGEQYF. The CDR3, as DNA: TGTGCCAGCTCATCTAACCTAGCGGGGGAGCAGTACTTC.

The chain is built from TRBV4-1 and TRBJ1-2, with 8 bases identical to TRBD1. This CDR3 comprises 15 residues. The ends lost 1 base at V and 6 bases at J; junction bases unmatched: 7. Germline CDR1 is MGHRA and CDR2 is YSYEKL. CDR3 residues: CASSQVSRGRDGYTF. CDR3 in DNA: TGCGCCAGCAGCCAAGTATCCAGGGGGCGTGATGGCTACACCTTC.

This chain connects TRBV7-9 to TRBJ2-7; 9 bases are shared with TRBD1. The CDR3 totals 15 residues. The ends lost 3 bases at V and 1 base at J; junction bases unmatched: 4. Germline V gives CDR1 SEHNR, CDR2 FQNEAQ (reference sequence). The CDR3 bases are TGTGCCAGCAGCTTGGGGACAGGGATTTCCTACGAGCAGTACTTC. Translated: CASSLGTGISYEQYF.

The gene calls are TRBV4-1 and TRBJ1-5; 7 bases fit TRBD1. V lost 6 bases to trimming and J lost 2 bases; unmatched junction nucleotides: 4. The germline V gene has CDR1 MGHRA and CDR2 YSYEKL. This CDR3 contains 14 residues. CDR3 loop: CASSRDRRNQPQHF. In DNA, the CDR3 is TGCGCCAGCAGTAGGGACAGACGCAATCAGCCCCAGCATTTT.

This clone was observed a single time. The chain's CDR3 is CASSVGDRAAYGYTF. CDR3 nucleotides: TGTGCCAGCAGCGTGGGGGACAGGGCGGCCTATGGCTACACCTTC. The chain is built from TRBV9 and TRBJ1-2; TRBD1 aligns across 9 bases. V shed 2 bases, J shed 4 bases, and the junction held 6 bases outside the gene matches. The CDR3 totals 15 residues. The germline V gene encodes CDR1 SGDLS and CDR2 YYNGEE.

This chain links TRBV6-4 with TRBJ2-1, with TRBD2 matching over 9 bases. This CDR3 has 16 residues. In germline, CDR1 is MRHNA, CDR2 SNTAGT. The V and J ends lost 0 bases and 7 bases, in that order; junction bases with no gene match: 7. The CDR3, as DNA: TGTGCCAGCAGTGACTCTTCACTAGCGGGCCTTAATGAGCAGTTCTTC. Encoded protein: CASSDSSLAGLNEQFF.

This clone has just one count. This chain connects TRBV28 to TRBJ2-5; weak D call: TRBD2 (6 bases). Trimming took off 2 bases at V and 1 base at J, with 14 bases between the two ends. CDR3 size: 16 residues. CDR1 and CDR2 (germline): MDHEN, SYDVKM. The CDR3 DNA reads TGTGCCAGCAGTTTAAAGGTGCGGGAAGTCCAAGAGACCCAGTACTTC. This translates into CASSLKVREVQETQYF.

J is TRBJ1-1 and V is TRBV5-1; TRBD1 might be the D (5 bases). The germline gives CDR1 SGHRS, CDR2 YFSETQ. The CDR3 consists of 16 residues. V was trimmed by 1 base and J by 1 base, leaving 14 bases between them. This CDR3 reads CASSLPRQSQNTEAFF. The CDR3 nucleotides are TGCGCCAGCAGCTTGCCACGACAGAGTCAGAACACTGAAGCTTTCTTT.